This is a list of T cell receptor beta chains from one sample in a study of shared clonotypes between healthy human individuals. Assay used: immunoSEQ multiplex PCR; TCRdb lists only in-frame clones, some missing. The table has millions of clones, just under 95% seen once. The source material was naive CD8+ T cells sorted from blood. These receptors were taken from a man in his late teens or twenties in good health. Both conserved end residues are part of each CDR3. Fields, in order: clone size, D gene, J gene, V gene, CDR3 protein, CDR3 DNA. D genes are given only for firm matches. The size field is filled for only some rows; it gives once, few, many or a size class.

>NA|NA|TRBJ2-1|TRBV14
CASSLVQGISNEQFF
TGTGCCAGCAGTCTAGTCCAGGGGATTAGCAATGAGCAGTTCTTC
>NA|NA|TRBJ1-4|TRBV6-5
CASSYGEGQKLFF
TGTGCCAGCAGTTACGGAGAGGGCCAAAAACTGTTTTTT
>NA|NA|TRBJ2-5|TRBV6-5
CASSYSWPGLETQYF
TGTGCCAGCAGTTACTCGTGGCCGGGTTTAGAGACCCAGTACTTC
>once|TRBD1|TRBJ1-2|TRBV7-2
CASRTYGQDYGYTF
TGTGCCAGCAGGACATATGGACAGGACTATGGCTACACCTTC
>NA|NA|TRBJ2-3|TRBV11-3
CASSPLRGTTAAPDTQYF
TGTGCCAGCAGCCCCCTCCGTGGAACGACCGCTGCCCCAGATACGCAGTATTTT
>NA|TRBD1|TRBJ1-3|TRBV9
CASSADRFPSNTIYF
TGTGCCAGCAGCGCGGACAGGTTCCCTTCGAACACCATATATTTT
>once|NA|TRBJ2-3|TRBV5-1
CASSPGDSSDTQYF
TGCGCCAGCAGCCCCGGGGACTCCTCGGATACGCAGTATTTT
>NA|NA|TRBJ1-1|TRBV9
CASSRGIGGTEAFF
TGTGCCAGCAGCCGAGGGATTGGGGGCACTGAAGCTTTCTTT
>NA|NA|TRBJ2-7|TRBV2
CASSVDRQVLYF
TGTGCCAGCAGCGTTGATAGACAGGTTCTTTACTTC
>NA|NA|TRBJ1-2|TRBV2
CASSESNYGYTF
TGTGCCAGCAGTGAAAGTAACTATGGCTACACCTTC
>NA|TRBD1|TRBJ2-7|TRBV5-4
CASSLAGGPDYEQYF
TGTGCCAGCAGCTTGGCAGGGGGCCCGGACTACGAGCAGTACTTC
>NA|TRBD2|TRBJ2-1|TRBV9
CASSVTASGRSGNEQFF
TGTGCCAGCAGCGTAACGGCTAGCGGGAGGTCGGGGAATGAGCAGTTCTTC
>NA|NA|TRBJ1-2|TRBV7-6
CASSLARGNYGYTF
TGTGCCAGCAGCTTAGCGCGGGGTAACTATGGCTACACCTTC
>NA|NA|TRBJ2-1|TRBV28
CASTTERREQFF
TGTGCCAGCACGACAGAGCGGAGGGAGCAGTTCTTC
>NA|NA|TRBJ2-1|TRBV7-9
CASSFAAYSEQFF
TGTGCCAGCAGCTTCGCGGCCTACAGTGAGCAGTTCTTC
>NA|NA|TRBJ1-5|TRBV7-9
CASSLGGIAGNNQPQHF
TGTGCCAGCAGCTTGGGGGGAATCGCAGGAAACAATCAGCCCCAGCATTTT
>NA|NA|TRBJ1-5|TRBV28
CASSLDIQGGQPQHF
TGTGCCAGCAGTCTGGACATACAGGGAGGGCAGCCCCAGCATTTT
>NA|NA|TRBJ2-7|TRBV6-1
CASSGATYEQYF
TGTGCCAGCAGTGGAGCAACCTACGAGCAGTACTTC
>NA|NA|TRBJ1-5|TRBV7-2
CASSLGAAPSEQPQHF
TGTGCCAGCAGCTTAGGGGCGGCACCCTCGGAGCAGCCCCAGCATTTT
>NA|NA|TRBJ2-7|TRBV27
CASSFTSSYEQYF
TGTGCCAGCAGTTTTACATCTTCCTACGAGCAGTACTTC
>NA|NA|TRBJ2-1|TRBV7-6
CASSLGSGNSYNEQFF
TGTGCCAGCAGCTTAGGATCAGGGAACTCCTACAATGAGCAGTTCTTC
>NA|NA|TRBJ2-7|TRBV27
CASRGTPYEQYF
TGTGCCAGCAGAGGAACGCCCTACGAGCAGTACTTC
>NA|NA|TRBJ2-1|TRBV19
CAVMGPHNEQFF
TGTGCCGTCATGGGACCGCACAATGAGCAGTTCTTC
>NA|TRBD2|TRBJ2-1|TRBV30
CAWSRRGEIYNEQFF
TGTGCCTGGAGTAGGCGGGGGGAAATTTACAATGAGCAGTTCTTC
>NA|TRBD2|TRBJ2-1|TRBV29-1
CSVGPLLAGGSDEQFF
TGCAGCGTTGGCCCTCTACTAGCGGGAGGTTCCGATGAGCAGTTCTTC
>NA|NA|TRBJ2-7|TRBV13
CASSSTGIYEQYF
TGTGCCAGCAGCTCGACAGGAATCTACGAGCAGTACTTC
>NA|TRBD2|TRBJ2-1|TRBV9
CASSVDLAGGNEQFF
TGTGCCAGCAGCGTAGACCTAGCGGGAGGGAATGAGCAGTTCTTC
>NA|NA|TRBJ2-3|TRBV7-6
CASSLAGGRSTDTQYF
TGTGCCAGCAGCTTAGCGGGTGGTCGGAGCACAGATACGCAGTATTTT
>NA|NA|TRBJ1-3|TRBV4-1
CASSQEGSGNTIYF
TGCGCCAGCAGCCAGGAGGGATCTGGAAACACCATATATTTT
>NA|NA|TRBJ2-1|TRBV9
CASSVENSPKDEQFF
TGTGCCAGCAGCGTAGAAAACAGCCCCAAGGATGAGCAGTTCTTC
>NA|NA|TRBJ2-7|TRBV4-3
CASSQAGQPTYEQYF
TGCGCCAGCAGCCAGGCGGGACAACCAACCTACGAGCAGTACTTC
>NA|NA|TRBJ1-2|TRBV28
CASSLSSTGFYGYTF
TGTGCCAGCAGCCTCTCCTCCACAGGGTTCTATGGCTACACCTTC
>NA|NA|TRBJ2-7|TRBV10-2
CASRGWIAASSYEQYF
TGCGCCAGCAGGGGGTGGATAGCGGCTAGCTCCTACGAGCAGTACTTC
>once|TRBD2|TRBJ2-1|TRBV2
CASSASGREPEQFF
TGTGCCAGCAGTGCGAGCGGGAGGGAGCCTGAGCAGTTCTTC
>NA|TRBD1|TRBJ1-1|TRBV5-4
CASSLTGSGDTEAFF
TGTGCCAGCAGCCTGACAGGGTCTGGGGACACTGAAGCTTTCTTT
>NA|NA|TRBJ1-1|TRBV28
CASSSGFMNTEAFF
TGTGCCAGCAGTTCTGGCTTTATGAACACTGAAGCTTTCTTT
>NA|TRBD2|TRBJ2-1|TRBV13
CASSPHGRLAGVREQFF
TGTGCCAGCAGCCCTCATGGGAGACTAGCGGGGGTGCGTGAGCAGTTCTTC
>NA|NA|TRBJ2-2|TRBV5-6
CASSLILNTGELFF
TGTGCCAGCAGCCTGATATTGAACACCGGGGAGCTGTTTTTT
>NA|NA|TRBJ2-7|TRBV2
CASSGMQGLYEQYF
TGTGCCAGCAGTGGGATGCAGGGTCTCTACGAGCAGTACTTC
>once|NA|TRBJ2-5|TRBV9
CASSQGSGETQYF
TGTGCCAGCAGCCAGGGTTCAGGAGAGACCCAGTACTTC
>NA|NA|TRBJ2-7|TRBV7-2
CASSLGSRGGYEQYF
TGTGCCAGCAGCTTAGGTTCCCGGGGAGGCTACGAGCAGTACTTC